The next 2 T cell receptor beta chains were all read from a single sample in a study of blood T cell repertoires in COVID-19. Profiling relied on immunoSEQ multiplex PCR, and the TCRdb table lists in-frame clones only, not all of them. The profile shows about 300,000 clones, 86% of them singletons. Sequenced: peripheral blood. The receptors were sampled from a woman aged 45-59 years with acute or convalescent COVID-19.

The genes are TRBV6-5 and TRBJ1-2; 7 bases line up with TRBD1. The CDR3 loop spans 13 amino acids. With 4 bases clipped from V and 7 bases from J, the junction kept 6 bases outside the gene matches. Per the germline V gene, CDR1 is MNHEY and CDR2 is SVGAGI. The CDR3 DNA follows: TGTGCCAGCAGTTCGACAGGGTGGGGTGGCTACACCTTC. Translated: CASSSTGWGGYTF.

The CDR3 DNA reads as TGTGCCAGCAGCTTAGGGTACCAGGGAACTAATGAAAAACTGTTTTTT. The encoded protein is CASSLGYQGTNEKLFF. This sequence joins TRBV7-6 and TRBJ1-4; the D gene is possibly TRBD1 (5 bases). V shed 1 base and J shed 1 base, with 10 bases lying between them. Germline CDR1 reads SGHVS; CDR2 reads FNYEAQ. The CDR3 loop spans 16 amino acids.